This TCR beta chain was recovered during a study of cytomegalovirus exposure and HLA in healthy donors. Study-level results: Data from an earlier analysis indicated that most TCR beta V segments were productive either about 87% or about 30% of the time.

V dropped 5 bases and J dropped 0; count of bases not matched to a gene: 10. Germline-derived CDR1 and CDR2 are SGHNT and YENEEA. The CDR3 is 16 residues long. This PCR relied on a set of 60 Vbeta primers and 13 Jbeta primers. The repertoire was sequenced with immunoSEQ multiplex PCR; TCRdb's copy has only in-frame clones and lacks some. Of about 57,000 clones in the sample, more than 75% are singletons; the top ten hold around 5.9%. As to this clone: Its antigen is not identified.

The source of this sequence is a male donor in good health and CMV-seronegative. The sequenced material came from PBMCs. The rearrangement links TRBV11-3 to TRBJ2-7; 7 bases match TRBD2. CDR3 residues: CASSPSGGGVSYEQYF. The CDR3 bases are TGTGCCAGCAGCCCATCGGGCGGGGGAGTCTCCTACGAGCAGTACTTC. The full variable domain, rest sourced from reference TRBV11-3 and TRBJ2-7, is EAGVVQSPRYKIIEKKQPVAFWCNPISGHNTLYWYLQNLGQGPELLIRYENEEAVDDSQLPKDRFSAERLKGVDSTLKIQPAELGDSAVYLCASSPSGGGVSYEQYFGPGTRLTVT.